A few counts support the clone carrying this TCR beta chain. In the authors' methods: Amplification of reference gene primers provided the estimated nucleated cell counts. Only in-frame clones appear in the TCRdb table, and some are missing; sequencing was by immunoSEQ multiplex PCR. For V, J and clone size, that table is used; D and trimming come from the DNA. The repertoire holds about 86,000 clones, with roughly 80% as singletons. The record originates from a study of blood T cell repertoires in COVID-19. Study summary: Both acute and convalescent COVID-19 samples were obtained from the United States, Italy and Spain.

The CDR3 is made up of 14 amino acids. Trimming removed 4 bases from V and 4 bases from J, with 13 bases in between. Germline CDR1 reads SGHTA; CDR2 reads FQGNSA. The chain carries TRBV7-2 and TRBJ1-1; no clear D gene. The sample comprised peripheral blood. The receptor's source is a man aged 50 to 60 with acute or convalescent COVID-19. The CDR3 region is CASSSYSSGTEAFF. CDR3 coding DNA: TGTGCCAGCAGCTCATACTCTTCGGGCACTGAAGCTTTCTTT.